The entry below gives a single TCR beta chain sequence along with its context. TCRdb's copy holds only in-frame clones and misses some; the assay was immunoSEQ multiplex PCR. The sample has some 150,000 clones; roughly 88% are singletons. The CDR3 spans 15 residues. Germline V gene data show CDR1 as KGHSH and CDR2 as LQKENI. V dropped 4 bases and J dropped 2 bases, with 14 bases sitting between them. The data stem from a study of blood T cell repertoires in COVID-19. Study details: Sources were T cells, B-cell-depleted T cells, or PBMCs; the material itself was cDNA or gDNA.

The sequenced sample was PBMCs or T cells enriched from blood (not recorded which). This sequence joins TRBV18 and TRBJ2-5; weak D call: TRBD1 (6 bases). The receptor comes from a young woman with acute COVID-19. This CDR3 is CASSQPSQGQETQYF. DNA for the CDR3: TGTGCCAGCTCACAACCATCACAGGGTCAAGAGACCCAGTACTTC.